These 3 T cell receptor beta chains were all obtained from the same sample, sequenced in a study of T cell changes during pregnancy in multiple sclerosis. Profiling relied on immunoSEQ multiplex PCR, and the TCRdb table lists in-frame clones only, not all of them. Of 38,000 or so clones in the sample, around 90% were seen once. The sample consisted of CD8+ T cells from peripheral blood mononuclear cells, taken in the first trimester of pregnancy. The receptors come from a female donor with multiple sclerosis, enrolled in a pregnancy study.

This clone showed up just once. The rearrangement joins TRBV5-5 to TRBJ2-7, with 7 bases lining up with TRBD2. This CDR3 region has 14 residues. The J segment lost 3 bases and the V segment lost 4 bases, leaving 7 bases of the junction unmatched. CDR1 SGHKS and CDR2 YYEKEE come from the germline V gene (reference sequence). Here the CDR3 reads CASSGIPGGYEQYF. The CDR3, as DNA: TGTGCCAGCAGCGGTATTCCGGGAGGCTACGAGCAGTACTTC.

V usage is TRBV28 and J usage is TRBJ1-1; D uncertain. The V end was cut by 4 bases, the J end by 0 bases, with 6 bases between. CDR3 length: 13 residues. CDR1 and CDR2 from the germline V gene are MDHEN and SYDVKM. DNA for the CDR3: TGTGCCAGCAGTTACGGGATGAACACTGAAGCTTTCTTT. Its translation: CASSYGMNTEAFF.

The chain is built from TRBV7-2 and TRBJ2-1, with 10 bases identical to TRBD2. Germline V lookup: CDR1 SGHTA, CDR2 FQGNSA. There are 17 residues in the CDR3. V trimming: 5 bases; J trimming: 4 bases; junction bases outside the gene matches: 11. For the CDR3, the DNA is TGTGCCAGCAGCCCAACCTCTAGCGGGGGAGTTTACAATGAGCAGTTCTTC. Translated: CASSPTSSGGVYNEQFF.